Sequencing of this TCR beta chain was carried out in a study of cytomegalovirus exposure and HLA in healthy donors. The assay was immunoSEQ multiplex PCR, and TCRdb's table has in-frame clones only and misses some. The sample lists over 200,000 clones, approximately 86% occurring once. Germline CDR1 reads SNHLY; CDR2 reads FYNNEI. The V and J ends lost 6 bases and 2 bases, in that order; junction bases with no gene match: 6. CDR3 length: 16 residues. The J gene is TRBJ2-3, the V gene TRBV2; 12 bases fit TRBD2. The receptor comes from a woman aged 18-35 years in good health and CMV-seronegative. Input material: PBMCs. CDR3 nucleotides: TGTGCCAGCAGACCGGGACTAGCGGGCTACACAGATACGCAGTATTTT. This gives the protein CASRPGLAGYTDTQYF.